Below, 24 T cell receptor beta chains from the same sample are listed, as sequenced in a study of Ad26.COV2.S vaccination and SARS-CoV-2 variants. The treatment here: over 15 received Ad26.COV2.S at low or high dose, single or two shots; about 5 received placebo; per-sample allocation not given. All samples were drawn on day 63, counting from the first vaccine or placebo injection. Sequencing used immunoSEQ multiplex PCR; TCRdb keeps in-frame clones, though not all of them. The table has fewer than 800,000 clones, roughly nine tenths seen once. This specimen was peripheral blood, taken in a trial of Ad26.COV2.S vaccine versus placebo. Receptors originate from a person between 18 and 60 years old who received the Ad26.COV2.S COVID-19 vaccine or a placebo.

The chain combines TRBV29-1 with TRBJ2-3, with 11 positions matching TRBD2. Per the germline V gene, CDR1 is SQVTM and CDR2 is ANQGSEA. The CDR3 spans 14 residues. The V gene end was trimmed by 6 bases and the J gene end by 6 bases; junction bases not matched to a gene: 8. The CDR3 DNA follows: TGCAGCGTCGGAGGACTAGCGGGTGCGGATACGCAGTATTTT. It encodes CSVGGLAGADTQYF.

This sequence joins TRBV11-1 and TRBJ1-2; no firm D call. Germline CDR1 is SGHAT and CDR2 is FQDESV (reference sequence). V was trimmed by 3 bases and J by 4 bases, leaving 12 bases between them. The CDR3 is 14 residues long. This chain's CDR3 is CASSFSGTTYGYTF. The DNA of the CDR3 is TGTGCCAGCAGCTTTAGTGGAACGACCTATGGCTACACCTTC.

With regard to this clone: Within the sample, other DNA sequences also encode this same CDR3. The chain links TRBV5-1 to TRBJ2-2; D ambiguous. Trimming shortened V by 2 bases and J by 4 bases, and 9 bases separated the two germline ends. This CDR3 spans 14 amino acids. The V gene's germline CDR1 is SGHRS and CDR2 YFSETQ. CDR3 coding DNA: TGCGCCAGCAGCTTTGGACGGGTCACCGGGGAGCTGTTTTTT. This sequence encodes CASSFGRVTGELFF.

The V call is TRBV7-2, the J call TRBJ2-5; 8 bases are a match to TRBD2. Germline V gene lookup returns CDR1 SGHTA and CDR2 FQGNSA. V was pared by 1 base and J by 4 bases, with 8 bases of the junction left unmatched. The CDR3 contains 16 residues. The CDR3 DNA follows: TGTGCCAGCAGCTTAGGGCTTGGCGGGAGGCCAGAGACCCAGTACTTC. This gives the protein CASSLGLGGRPETQYF.

This chain links TRBV5-6 with TRBJ2-1; TRBD1 is a possible D gene (5 bases). The V gene lost 3 bases and the J gene lost 4 bases, with 17 bases spanning the gap. This CDR3 contains 16 residues. Germline assignment: CDR1 SGHDT and CDR2 YYEEEE. CDR3 sequence: CASSSPKNSGYNEQFF. The CDR3 DNA sequence: TGTGCCAGCAGCTCTCCGAAAAACTCAGGGTACAATGAGCAGTTCTTC.

V usage is TRBV19 and J usage is TRBJ2-3, with D possibly being TRBD1 (6 bases). Trimming took 1 base from V and 2 from J, leaving 7 bases between them. The germline gives CDR1 LNHDA, CDR2 SQIVND (reference sequence). The CDR3 is 14 amino acids. As DNA, the CDR3 is TGTGCCAGTAGTATAGGGACAGACACAGATACGCAGTATTTT. It encodes CASSIGTDTDTQYF. The complete variable domain, with remaining parts taken from reference TRBV19 and TRBJ2-3, reads DGGITQSPKYLFRKEGQNVTLSCEQNLNHDAMYWYRQDPGQGLRLIYYSQIVNDFQKGDIAEGYSVSREKKESFPLTVTSAQKNPTAFYLCASSIGTDTDTQYFGPGTRLTVL.

The CDR3 bases are TGTGCCAGCAGCCAAGCTCTAGAGGGCGAGCAGTACTTC. The encoded protein is CASSQALEGEQYF. The chain carries TRBV4-2 and TRBJ2-7; D may be TRBD2 (5 bases). From germline, CDR1 is LGHNA and CDR2 YNFKEQ. Deletions cut 1 base from V and 6 bases from J, with 10 bases between. The CDR3 contains 13 residues.

This clone showed up just once. The chain has TRBV7-2 and TRBJ2-1; D remains unclear. V lost 3 bases to trimming and J lost 2 bases, with 8 bases between them. Germline V lookup: CDR1 SGHTA, CDR2 FQGNSA. The CDR3 totals 14 residues. This CDR3 reads CASSFDGAYNEQFF. The CDR3 coding sequence is TGTGCCAGCAGCTTTGATGGGGCCTACAATGAGCAGTTCTTC.

V usage is TRBV30 and J usage is TRBJ1-1; D is uncertain. The CDR3 totals 12 residues. The V gene's germline CDR1 is GTSNPN and CDR2 SVGIG (reference sequence). V was clipped by 4 bases and J by 3 bases, with 9 bases between them. The CDR3 sequence: CAWTPLDTEAFF. CDR3 coding DNA: TGTGCCTGGACCCCCTTGGACACTGAAGCTTTCTTT.

Here the CDR3 DNA reads TGTGCCAGCAGTGACATACGGGGAGGAGATACGCAGTATTTT. Translated, it gives CASSDIRGGDTQYF. The chain couples TRBV25-1 to TRBJ2-3; D is possibly TRBD2 (6 bases). Germline CDR1 MGHDK, CDR2 SYGVNS. Trimming shortened V by 3 bases and J by 5 bases, and 12 bases separated the two germline ends. The CDR3 spans 14 residues.

The chain links TRBV18 to TRBJ2-2, with D maybe TRBD2 (6 bases). The CDR3 contains 16 residues. Germline CDR1 is KGHSH and CDR2 is LQKENI. The germline V and J ends were trimmed by 0 bases and 4 bases, with 12 bases remaining between them. The CDR3 spells CASSPPAGSSTGELFF. The CDR3 DNA reads as TGTGCCAGCTCACCACCGGCGGGATCTTCCACCGGGGAGCTGTTTTTT.

This chain joins TRBV7-2 and TRBJ2-5, with TRBD2 matching 9 bases. V was clipped by 5 bases and J by 4 bases; unmatched bases: 8. The CDR3 consists of 15 residues. From germline, CDR1 is SGHTA and CDR2 FQGNSA. CDR3 in amino acids: CASSPLAGGRETQYF. The DNA for the CDR3 is TGTGCCAGCAGCCCCCTGGCGGGGGGGAGAGAGACCCAGTACTTC. The full variable domain, in which reference TRBV7-2 and TRBJ2-5 provide the parts outside the CDR3, is GAGVSQSPSNKVTEKGKDVELRCDPISGHTALYWYRQSLGQGLEFLIYFQGNSAPDKSGLPSDRFSAERTGGSVSTLTIQRTQQEDSAVYLCASSPLAGGRETQYFGPGTRLLVL.

The rearrangement links TRBV5-6 to TRBJ1-2, with unresolved D. Germline CDR1 is SGHDT and CDR2 is YYEEEE. The ends were cut back, 4 bases at V and 1 base at J, with 17 bases in the middle. This CDR3 has 16 residues. The CDR3 nucleotides read TGTGCCAGCAGCCGGCACCAGGTCCAGGTTAACTATGGCTACACCTTC. It yields the protein CASSRHQVQVNYGYTF.

This rearrangement joins TRBV6-2 or TRBV6-3 to TRBJ2-7; D is unclear. Germline lookup yields CDR1 MNHEY and CDR2 SVGEGT. This CDR3 is 14 amino acids long. V dropped 2 bases and J dropped 3 bases, with 11 bases sitting between them. CDR3 sequence: CASSYLGERYEQYF. In DNA form, the CDR3 reads TGTGCCAGCAGTTACCTTGGCGAGCGCTACGAGCAGTACTTC.

The CDR3 DNA follows: TGTGCCACCAAAAGAGAGCGGGCTGAAAAACTGTTTTTT. Its protein product is CATKRERAEKLFF. The chain links TRBV6-5 to TRBJ1-4; no definite D call. Trimming left V 10 bases short and J 7 bases short, with 16 bases between. The CDR3 is 13 amino acids. The germline gives CDR1 MNHEY, CDR2 SVGAGI.

This chain links TRBV14 with TRBJ2-7; 9 bases match TRBD1. J was trimmed by 6 bases and V by 0 bases; bases with no gene match: 9. The CDR3 loop spans 16 amino acids. Looked up from germline, CDR1 is SGHDN and CDR2 is FVKESK. The CDR3 loop is CASSQEGTGYSIEQYF. DNA of the CDR3: TGTGCCAGCAGCCAAGAGGGGACAGGGTACTCAATCGAGCAGTACTTC.

This clone occurred once. The chain combines TRBV7-2 with TRBJ2-7; no firm D call. The CDR3 is made up of 15 amino acids. The V end lost 7 bases, the J end lost 2 bases, and 18 bases lay between the germline ends. CDR1 and CDR2 (germline): SGHTA, FQGNSA. The CDR3 nucleotides are TGTGCCAGCAACATTCGTGGGATAGGGACCTACGAGCAGTACTTC. It specifies CASNIRGIGTYEQYF.

This chain uses TRBV19 with TRBJ2-7; D call uncertain. From germline, CDR1 is LNHDA and CDR2 SQIVND (reference sequence). V lost 3 bases and J lost 3, with 9 bases in between. The CDR3 runs to 13 residues. The CDR3 region is CASSMRGYYEQYF. The CDR3 region has the DNA TGTGCCAGTAGTATGAGAGGTTACTACGAGCAGTACTTC.

J is TRBJ2-7 and V is TRBV2, with 11 positions matching TRBD2. The germline V gene encodes CDR1 SNHLY and CDR2 FYNNEI. The trim removed 2 bases at V and 3 bases at J, leaving 6 bases unmatched. This CDR3 comprises 16 residues. CDR3 sequence: CASSESLAGGGYEQYF. The CDR3 nucleotides are TGTGCCAGCAGTGAAAGTTTAGCGGGAGGGGGCTACGAGCAGTACTTC.

The chain recombines TRBV18 with TRBJ2-6, with TRBD1 as a possible D gene (5 bases). Germline V gene lookup returns CDR1 KGHSH and CDR2 LQKENI. The length of the CDR3 is 17 residues. V was shortened by 2 bases and J by 0 bases, with 11 bases between the two germline ends. The chain's CDR3 is CASSPSRADSGANVLTF. The CDR3 DNA follows: TGTGCCAGCTCACCATCCAGGGCGGACTCTGGGGCCAACGTCCTGACTTTC.

V usage is TRBV9 and J usage is TRBJ2-7; D remains ambiguous. From germline, CDR1 is SGDLS and CDR2 YYNGEE. With 0 bases removed from V and 6 bases from J, the gap between germline ends came to 10 bases. The CDR3 covers 13 residues. For the CDR3, the DNA is TGTGCCAGCAGCGTAGGAAGGGCTGGCGAGCAGTACTTC. Translating gives CASSVGRAGEQYF. The complete variable domain, with remaining parts taken from reference TRBV9 and TRBJ2-7, reads DSGVTQTPKHLITATGQRVTLRCSPRSGDLSVYWYQQSLDQGLQFLIQYYNGEERAKGNILERFSAQQFPDLHSELNLSSLELGDSALYFCASSVGRAGEQYFGPGTRLTVT.

CDR3 coding DNA: TGCGCCAGCAGCCGTAACACAGGGGTTCGGGGCTATGGCTACACCTTC. Protein product: CASSRNTGVRGYGYTF. The chain links TRBV4-3 to TRBJ1-2; 7 nucleotides line up with TRBD1. Germline CDR1 reads LGHNA; CDR2 reads YSLEER. J lost 4 bases, V lost 4 bases, and 12 bases had no gene match. CDR3 length: 16 amino acids.

V usage is TRBV18 and J usage is TRBJ1-1; 10 bases agree with TRBD1. This CDR3 comprises 16 residues. Looked up from germline, CDR1 is KGHSH and CDR2 is LQKENI. Trimming took 4 bases from V and 0 from J; bases not matched to a gene: 5. For the CDR3, the DNA is TGTGCCAGCTCACGACAGGGGGCAGGCATGAACACTGAAGCTTTCTTT. Encoded protein: CASSRQGAGMNTEAFF. Full variable domain (remainder filled in from reference TRBV18 and TRBJ1-1): NAGVMQNPRHLVRRRGQEARLRCSPMKGHSHVYWYRQLPEEGLKFMVYLQKENIIDESGMPKERFSAEFPKEGPSILRIQQVVRGDSAAYFCASSRQGAGMNTEAFFGQGTRLTVV.

In its sample, this clone was seen once. The genes are TRBV6-5 and TRBJ2-7; D may be TRBD1 or TRBD2 (5 bases each). The germline V and J ends were trimmed by 0 bases and 4 bases, with 13 bases remaining between them. Germline loops: CDR1 MNHEY, CDR2 SVGAGI. This CDR3 has 15 amino acids. For the CDR3, the DNA is TGTGCCAGCAGTTACTCGATCAGGGCGGGTTACGAGCAGTACTTC. This gives the protein CASSYSIRAGYEQYF.